This paragraph covers one T cell receptor beta chain sequence. The source of the sample is a study of OX40 agonist ivuxolimab in advanced cancers. Germline CDR1 and CDR2: MNHEY and SVGAGI. V was cut by 6 bases and J by 0 bases, with 5 bases left in between. The CDR3 loop spans 13 amino acids. Clones were sequenced by immunoSEQ multiplex PCR, and TCRdb holds only the in-frame ones, with some missing. This table holds more than 25,000 clones, about nine tenths found once. This clonotype was obtained from an adult with an advanced solid tumor such as melanoma, head and neck, liver or kidney cancer. V is TRBV6-5 and J is TRBJ1-4; D is ambiguous. The sequences come from CD4+ or CD8+ T cells sorted from blood, collected in a trial of the OX40 agonist ivuxolimab. The CDR3 coding sequence is TGTGCCAGCAGCGGGACAACTAATGAAAAACTGTTTTTT. Its translation is CASSGTTNEKLFF.